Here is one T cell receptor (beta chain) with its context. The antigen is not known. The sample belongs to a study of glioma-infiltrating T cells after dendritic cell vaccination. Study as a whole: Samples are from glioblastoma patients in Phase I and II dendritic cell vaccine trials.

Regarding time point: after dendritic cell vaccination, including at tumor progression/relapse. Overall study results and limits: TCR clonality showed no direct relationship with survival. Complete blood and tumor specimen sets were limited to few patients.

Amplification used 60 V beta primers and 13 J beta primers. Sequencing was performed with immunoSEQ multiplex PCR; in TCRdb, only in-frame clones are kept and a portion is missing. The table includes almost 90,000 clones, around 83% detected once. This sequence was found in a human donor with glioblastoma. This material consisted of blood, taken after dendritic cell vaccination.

CDR3 nucleotide sequence: TGTGCCAGCAGTCCACAGGGGTACCAGCCCCAGCATTTT. Translating gives CASSPQGYQPQHF. The V call is TRBV25-1, the J call TRBJ1-5; 7 nucleotides align to TRBD1. Germline V gene data show CDR1 as MGHDK and CDR2 as SYGVNS. V lost 5 bases, J lost 7 bases, and 5 bases stayed unmatched. CDR3 length: 13 amino acids.